These 8 T cell receptor beta chains came from one sample sequenced in a study of human T cells and chemical hapten exposure. TCRdb analysed the RACE reads with MiXCR anew, one entry per CDR3 protein. Among approximately 97,000 distinct CDR3 sequences listed, roughly a quarter were seen once. Time point defined: patch test 3, about 24 weeks after DPC sensitization. Described treatment: therapeutic diphenylcyclopropenone sensitization with weekly scalp DPC. Sample: whole blood, taken in connection with sensitization to the hapten diphenylcyclopropenone (DPC). All receptors come from a man aged 35 to 55 with alopecia areata. Some clones in this sample may be carry-over from other donors' samples.

The chain uses TRBV27 and TRBJ1-5; no definite D call. Germline values: CDR1 MNHEY, CDR2 SMNVEV (reference sequence). This CDR3 has 15 residues. V was shortened by 3 bases and J by 0 bases, with 9 bases between the two germline ends. This CDR3 reads CASSFSLLSNQPQHF. The CDR3 DNA reads TGTGCCAGCAGTTTCTCGTTGCTTAGCAATCAGCCCCAGCATTTT.

The sample holds a few counts of this clonotype. The chain carries TRBV7-3 and TRBJ2-1, with 8 bases fitting TRBD2. Germline lookup yields CDR1 SGHTA and CDR2 FQGTGA. This CDR3 has 14 amino acids. Germline trimming cut 5 bases from V and 9 bases from J; bases unmatched to any gene: 9. CDR3 sequence: CASSPRRGEAEQFF. Written as DNA, the CDR3 is TGTGCCAGCAGCCCAAGGCGGGGGGAAGCTGAGCAGTTCTTC.

The J gene is TRBJ2-4, the V gene TRBV6-1; 13 bases map to TRBD2. This CDR3 region has 19 residues. Germline CDR1 is MNHNS and CDR2 is SASEGT. With 2 bases clipped from V and 6 bases from J, the junction kept 13 bases outside the gene matches. In DNA, the CDR3 is TGTGCCAGCAGTGAAAGGGGGACTAGCGGGACCGGGCGGGGAAACATTCAGTACTTC. This translates into CASSERGTSGTGRGNIQYF.

In this sample, this clonotype turned up once. The chain's CDR3 is CASSKGGPRNQPQHF. The CDR3 coding sequence is TGTGCCAGCAGCAAGGGAGGCCCTCGCAATCAGCCCCAGCATTTT. This chain uses TRBV28 with TRBJ1-5; no reliable D call. The CDR3 totals 15 residues. V shed 6 bases and J shed 2 bases, with 14 bases lying between them. Germline CDR1 and CDR2: MDHEN and SYDVKM.

This clonotype was counted between two and nine times. The chain links TRBV20-1 to TRBJ2-1, with 9 bases aligning to TRBD1. Trimming cost V 6 bases and J 7 bases; bases outside gene matches: 13. The CDR3 loop spans 15 amino acids. The germline CDR1 and CDR2 sequences are DFQATT and SNEGSKA (reference sequence). The DNA of the CDR3 is TGCAGTGCGGCCGGAGGGACAGGGTCCCTAAATGAGCAGTTCTTC. This translates into CSAAGGTGSLNEQFF.

The chain joins TRBV7-2 to TRBJ2-3; 11 positions match TRBD2. CDR3 length: 16 amino acids. The V gene end was trimmed by 7 bases and the J gene end by 0 bases; junction bases not matched to a gene: 6. The germline gives CDR1 SGHTA, CDR2 FQGNSA. The CDR3 DNA follows: TGTGCCAGCACCCTGACTAGCGGGGCCAGCACAGATACGCAGTATTTT. It yields the protein CASTLTSGASTDTQYF.

The chain links TRBV25-1 to TRBJ2-1; perhaps TRBD1 as D (6 bases). Germline V lookup: CDR1 MGHDK, CDR2 SYGVNS. CDR3 length equals 12 residues. Trimming shortened V by 5 bases and J by 10 bases, and 12 bases separated the two germline ends. The CDR3 DNA sequence: TGTGCCAGCAGTCGCCTGACAGGAGAGCAGTTCTTC. Its translation: CASSRLTGEQFF.

The J gene is TRBJ1-5, the V gene TRBV5-1; maybe TRBD1 (6 bases). The CDR3 runs to 14 residues. Between the trimmed V and J ends, which lost 2 bases and 4 bases, there was a span of 10 bases. CDR1 is SGHRS, CDR2 YFSETQ, per germline. The CDR3, as DNA: TGCGCCAGCAGCTTTGGACAGCCTAATCAGCCCCAGCATTTT. Protein sequence: CASSFGQPNQPQHF.